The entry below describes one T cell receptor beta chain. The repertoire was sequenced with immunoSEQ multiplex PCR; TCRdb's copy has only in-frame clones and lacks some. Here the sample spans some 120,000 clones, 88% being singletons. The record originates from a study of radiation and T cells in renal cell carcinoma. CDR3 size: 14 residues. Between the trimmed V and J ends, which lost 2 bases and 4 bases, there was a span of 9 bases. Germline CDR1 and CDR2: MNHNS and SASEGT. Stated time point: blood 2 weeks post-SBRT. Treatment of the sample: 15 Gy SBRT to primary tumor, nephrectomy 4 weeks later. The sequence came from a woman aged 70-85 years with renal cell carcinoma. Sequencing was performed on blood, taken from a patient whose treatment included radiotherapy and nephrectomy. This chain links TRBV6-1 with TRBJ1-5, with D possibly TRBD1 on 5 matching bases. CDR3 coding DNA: TGTGCCAGCAGTGAACCCGGGGCGAATCAGCCCCAGCATTTT. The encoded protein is CASSEPGANQPQHF.